The 25 T cell receptor beta chains below all came from one sample that was sequenced in a study of T cell responses to AZD1222 COVID-19 vaccine. TCRdb's copy holds only in-frame clones and misses some; the assay was immunoSEQ multiplex PCR. The data contain roughly 44,000 clones, nearly 85% of them singletons. Sequenced here: peripheral blood, sampled on day 0 of AZD1222 vaccination. All receptors derive from an adult in good health.

There are a few counts of this clone. This CDR3 is CAISEPGTRGIYEQYF. DNA for the CDR3: TGTGCCATCAGTGAACCTGGGACTCGGGGAATCTACGAGCAGTACTTC. The V and J genes are TRBV10-3 and TRBJ2-7; D perhaps matches TRBD2 (6 bases). CDR1 and CDR2 (germline): ENHRY, SYGVKD. CDR3 length equals 16 residues. The V end lost 3 bases, the J end lost 3 bases, and 18 bases lay between the germline ends.

The gene calls are TRBV30 and TRBJ2-3, with 9 bases that match TRBD2. Trimming took 7 bases from V and 7 from J; bases not matched to a gene: 12. Germline loops: CDR1 GTSNPN, CDR2 SVGIG (reference sequence). The CDR3 is made up of 14 amino acids. CDR3 coding DNA: TGTGCCTCAAACTGGGCGGGAGGGCCGCATACGCAGTATTTT. Translation gives CASNWAGGPHTQYF.

V gene TRBV18 combines with J gene TRBJ2-7, with 9 bases fitting TRBD1. V gave up 5 bases and J gave up 0 bases; unmatched junction bases: 8. Germline CDR1 and CDR2: KGHSH and LQKENI. This CDR3 is built from 16 residues. This chain's CDR3 is CASSAPGQGTSYEQYF. The CDR3, as DNA: TGTGCCAGCTCAGCGCCGGGACAGGGTACCTCCTACGAGCAGTACTTC.

The rearrangement uses TRBV28 and TRBJ1-6; D is perhaps TRBD1 (6 bases). CDR1 is MDHEN and CDR2 is SYDVKM in the germline V gene. The V end lost 2 bases, the J end lost 8 bases, and 16 bases lay between the germline ends. This CDR3 spans 16 amino acids. The CDR3: CASSLLGGASYSPLHF. The DNA of the CDR3 is TGTGCCAGCAGTTTACTTGGGGGGGCAAGCTATTCACCCCTCCACTTT. Full variable domain (rest looked up from reference TRBV28 and TRBJ1-6): DVKVTQSSRYLVKRTGEKVFLECVQDMDHENMFWYRQDPGLGLRLIYFSYDVKMKEKGDIPEGYSVSREKKERFSLILESASTNQTSMYLCASSLLGGASYSPLHFGNGTRLTVT.

The rearrangement uses TRBV2 and TRBJ2-7, with D possibly matching TRBD1 (5 bases). The CDR3 extends over 14 amino acids. Germline assignment: CDR1 SNHLY and CDR2 FYNNEI. The ends were cut back, 7 bases at V and 0 bases at J, with 13 bases in the middle. Here the CDR3 reads CASTLTASSYEQYF. Written as DNA, the CDR3 is TGTGCCAGCACCCTGACAGCAAGCTCCTACGAGCAGTACTTC.

The rearrangement uses TRBV5-1 and TRBJ1-2, with 10 bases lining up with TRBD1. The V gene's germline CDR1 is SGHRS and CDR2 YFSETQ. The V segment lost 4 bases and the J segment 11 bases; nucleotides outside the gene matches: 11. The CDR3 spans 14 residues. Written as DNA, the CDR3 is TGCGCCAGCAGCGCAGGTTCTGGGACAGGGGAATACACCTTC. This translates into CASSAGSGTGEYTF.

The chain has TRBV3-1 (or the pseudogene TRBV3-2) and TRBJ1-1; weak D call: TRBD1 (5 bases). There are 13 residues in the CDR3. The V end was cut by 4 bases, the J end by 11 bases, with 17 bases between. In germline, CDR1 is LGHDT, CDR2 YNNKEL (reference sequence). The CDR3, as DNA: TGTGCCAGCAGCCCTCGCGGGGCTCCATTCGCTTTCTTT. Encoded protein: CASSPRGAPFAFF.

The CDR3 DNA is TGTGCCAGCAGCCCCGTCCACTCCTACGAGCAGTACTTC. Its translation: CASSPVHSYEQYF. The V call is TRBV7-9, the J call TRBJ2-7; D not certain. CDR1 is SEHNR, CDR2 FQNEAQ, per germline (reference sequence). This CDR3 has 13 amino acids. Trimming stripped 5 bases from V and 0 bases from J, with 8 bases between.

The rearrangement joins TRBV6-5 to TRBJ1-4; D not resolved. Between the trimmed V and J ends, which lost 6 bases and 7 bases, there was a span of 15 bases. The germline gives CDR1 MNHEY, CDR2 SVGAGI. The CDR3 is 14 residues long. CDR3 loop: CASSYDSVGEKLFF. In nucleotides, the CDR3 is TGTGCCAGCAGCTACGACTCCGTGGGTGAAAAACTGTTTTTT.

This clone was seen just once. The genes are TRBV30 and TRBJ2-1; the D is unclear. The CDR3 has 12 residues. The germline V and J ends were trimmed by 5 bases and 0 bases, with 5 bases remaining between them. The germline V gene has CDR1 GTSNPN and CDR2 SVGIG (reference sequence). The CDR3 spells CAWVVSYNEQFF. CDR3 in DNA: TGTGCCTGGGTAGTCTCCTACAATGAGCAGTTCTTC.

The sample holds a few counts of this clone. The chain couples TRBV27 to TRBJ2-7; TRBD1 aligns across 8 bases. V shed 6 bases and J 7 bases; nucleotides not matched to a gene: 8. Germline CDR1 is MNHEY and CDR2 is SMNVEV (reference sequence). This CDR3 has 13 amino acids. The CDR3 DNA is TGTGCCAGCAGCGCAGGGGGCCCTCTGGAGCAGTACTTC. Residues: CASSAGGPLEQYF.

The rearrangement joins TRBV5-5 to TRBJ2-5; 8 nucleotides align to TRBD1. Germline V gene data show CDR1 as SGHKS and CDR2 as YYEKEE (reference sequence). J lost 1 base, V lost 0 bases, and 8 bases had no gene match. The CDR3 spans 17 residues. This CDR3 is CASSLASQGAGQETQYF. CDR3 coding DNA: TGTGCCAGCAGCTTGGCCTCGCAGGGGGCAGGCCAAGAGACCCAGTACTTC. Complete variable domain (other parts from reference TRBV5-5 and TRBJ2-5): DAGVTQSPTHLIKTRGQQVTLRCSPISGHKSVSWYQQVLGQGPQFIFQYYEKEERGRGNFPDRFSARQFPNYSSELNVNALLLGDSALYLCASSLASQGAGQETQYFGPGTRLLVL.

The chain is built from TRBV4-3 and TRBJ2-2; D is unclear. CDR1 and CDR2 from the germline V gene are LGHNA and YSLEER. V was trimmed by 1 base and J by 2 bases, leaving 14 bases between them. The CDR3 covers 17 residues. CDR3 DNA sequence: TGCGCCAGCAGCCAAGTCGACCAGGCCCTTAACACCGGGGAGCTGTTTTTT. Protein product: CASSQVDQALNTGELFF.

The chain's CDR3 is CASSYGTGGYNSPLHF. DNA of the CDR3: TGTGCCAGCAGTTACGGGACAGGGGGCTATAATTCACCCCTCCACTTT. The chain joins TRBV6-5 to TRBJ1-6; 11 nucleotides align to TRBD1. This CDR3 comprises 16 residues. V trimming: 2 bases; J trimming: 3 bases; junction bases outside the gene matches: 0. From germline, CDR1 is MNHEY and CDR2 SVGAGI.

The CDR3 sequence is CASSIDRKRTTYEQYF. CDR3 coding DNA: TGTGCCAGTAGTATAGATCGAAAGCGGACAACCTACGAGCAGTACTTC. The chain links TRBV19 to TRBJ2-7; D may correspond to TRBD1 or TRBD2 (5 bases each). Trimming removed 0 bases from V and 2 bases from J, with 14 bases in between. Germline loops: CDR1 LNHDA, CDR2 SQIVND (reference sequence). This CDR3 has 16 residues. Complete variable domain (other parts from reference TRBV19 and TRBJ2-7): DGGITQSPKYLFRKEGQNVTLSCEQNLNHDAMYWYRQDPGQGLRLIYYSQIVNDFQKGDIAEGYSVSREKKESFPLTVTSAQKNPTAFYLCASSIDRKRTTYEQYFGPGTRLTVT.

V gene TRBV12-3 or TRBV12-4 combines with J gene TRBJ1-1, with D tentatively TRBD1 (6 bases). V lost 8 bases to trimming and J lost 5 bases, with 9 bases between them. The CDR3 sequence is 11 residues long. CDR3 region: CASSRGTEAFF. CDR3 sequence (DNA): TGTGCCAGCTCCAGGGGAACTGAAGCTTTCTTT.

The J gene is TRBJ1-2, the V gene TRBV10-2, with D possibly matching TRBD1 (5 bases). Trimming pared 1 base from V and 5 bases from J, leaving 11 bases between. The germline V gene has CDR1 WSHSY and CDR2 SAAADI. The CDR3 length is 14 residues. The CDR3 region has the DNA TGCGCCAGCAGTGAGTTTACCGGGACGTATGGCTACACCTTC. Translation: CASSEFTGTYGYTF.

The chain carries TRBV5-4 and TRBJ2-4; 7 nucleotides match TRBD1. The V segment lost 5 bases and the J segment 7 bases; nucleotides outside the gene matches: 6. This CDR3 region has 13 residues. CDR1 is SGHNT and CDR2 is YYREEE in the germline V gene (reference sequence). The CDR3: CASRDRSLNIQYF. CDR3 bases: TGTGCCAGCAGGGACAGGTCCCTGAACATTCAGTACTTC. The variable domain in full, completed from reference TRBV5-4 and TRBJ2-4, reads ETGVTQSPTHLIKTRGQQVTLRCSSQSGHNTVSWYQQALGQGPQFIFQYYREEENGRGNFPPRFSGLQFPNYSSELNVNALELDDSALYLCASRDRSLNIQYFGAGTRLSVL.

V and J are TRBV19 and TRBJ2-5, with D perhaps being TRBD1 or TRBD2 (5 bases each). Germline loops: CDR1 LNHDA, CDR2 SQIVND (reference sequence). The CDR3 runs 14 residues. Between the trimmed V and J ends, which lost 3 bases and 2 bases, there was a span of 10 bases. CDR3 bases: TGTGCCAGTAGTATCCCGGGACGTCAAGAGACCCAGTACTTC. Translation gives CASSIPGRQETQYF.

The chain joins TRBV3-1 (or the pseudogene TRBV3-2) to TRBJ1-2; 7 bases are a match to TRBD1. Germline V CDR1 and CDR2: LGHDT, YNNKEL (reference sequence). This CDR3 has 14 residues. Trimming removed 1 base from V and 4 bases from J; junction bases left unmatched: 3. CDR3 DNA sequence: TGTGCCAGCAGCCAAGGACAGGGTATCTATGGCTACACCTTC. Its translation: CASSQGQGIYGYTF.

This sequence joins TRBV10-3 and TRBJ1-5, with D maybe TRBD1 (5 bases). This CDR3 comprises 13 residues. Germline-derived CDR1 and CDR2 are ENHRY and SYGVKD. Trimming shortened V by 11 bases and J by 7 bases, and 18 bases separated the two germline ends. CDR3 in amino acids: CASQGREEQPQHF. The CDR3 nucleotides are TGTGCCTCTCAGGGCAGGGAGGAACAGCCCCAGCATTTT.

The chain carries TRBV24-1 and TRBJ1-1; 9 bases are shared with TRBD1. The CDR3 covers 16 residues. With V trimmed by 8 bases and J by 3 bases, 12 bases remained unmatched. The germline gives CDR1 KGHDR, CDR2 SFDVKD. The CDR3 nucleotides are TGTGCCACCATGGGGACAGGGAAGGGGGGAGACACTGAAGCTTTCTTT. This gives the protein CATMGTGKGGDTEAFF.

This chain joins TRBV27 and TRBJ1-1; no reliable D call. V was trimmed by 6 bases and J by 4 bases, leaving 12 bases between them. Germline values: CDR1 MNHEY, CDR2 SMNVEV (reference sequence). The CDR3 loop spans 13 amino acids. CDR3 residues: CASSLARATEAFF. CDR3 bases: TGTGCCAGCAGCCTTGCGAGGGCCACTGAAGCTTTCTTT.

The rearrangement joins TRBV13 to TRBJ2-3, with 10 bases that match TRBD2. This CDR3 spans 19 amino acids. CDR1 and CDR2 from the germline V gene are PRHDT and FYEKMQ (reference sequence). V gave up 1 base and J gave up 2 bases; unmatched junction bases: 12. The CDR3 sequence: CASSLDRLAGEEYTDTQYF. As DNA, the CDR3 is TGTGCCAGCAGCTTAGATCGGCTAGCGGGGGAGGAGTACACAGATACGCAGTATTTT.

CDR3 in DNA: TGTGCCAGCAGCCAAGCACAGGGTCATGAAAAACTGTTTTTT. Its translation is CASSQAQGHEKLFF. The chain recombines TRBV3-1 (or the pseudogene TRBV3-2) with TRBJ1-4; D is perhaps TRBD1 (6 bases). This CDR3 has 14 residues. Germline values: CDR1 LGHDT, CDR2 YNNKEL (reference sequence). Trimming took off 1 base at V and 6 bases at J, with 9 bases between the two ends.